This TCR beta chain was profiled in a study of post-analysis software for immune sequencing data. Study background: Multiple sclerosis in the patients followed relapsing-remitting, secondary progressive and progressive-relapsing courses.

Unique molecular identifiers were carried by the TCR beta cDNA libraries. The source material, roughly 0.9 to 11 million T cells, gave rise to about 460,000 cDNA molecules. TCRdb ran MiXCR on the PCR reads and lists one entry per CDR3 protein. The sample shows roughly 540,000 distinct CDR3 sequences, approximately 31% of them seen only once. This clonotype was counted a few times. Its cognate antigen is unknown. Study-wide findings and caveats: Patients carried a few TRBV segments more frequently than controls did, and TRBV5-6, TRBV5-1 and TRBV20-1 were among them.

Trimming took 3 bases from V and 4 from J, leaving 15 bases between them. Germline V gene lookup returns CDR1 DFQATT and CDR2 SNEGSKA (reference sequence). This CDR3 region has 14 residues. The sequenced sample was blood. The rearrangement joins TRBV20-1 to TRBJ2-5, with D unresolved. This TCR was sampled from a girl under 18 with multiple sclerosis. CDR3 DNA: TGCAGTGCTAGTACTACGATTACGTCAGAGACCCAGTACTTC. It codes for CSASTTITSETQYF.